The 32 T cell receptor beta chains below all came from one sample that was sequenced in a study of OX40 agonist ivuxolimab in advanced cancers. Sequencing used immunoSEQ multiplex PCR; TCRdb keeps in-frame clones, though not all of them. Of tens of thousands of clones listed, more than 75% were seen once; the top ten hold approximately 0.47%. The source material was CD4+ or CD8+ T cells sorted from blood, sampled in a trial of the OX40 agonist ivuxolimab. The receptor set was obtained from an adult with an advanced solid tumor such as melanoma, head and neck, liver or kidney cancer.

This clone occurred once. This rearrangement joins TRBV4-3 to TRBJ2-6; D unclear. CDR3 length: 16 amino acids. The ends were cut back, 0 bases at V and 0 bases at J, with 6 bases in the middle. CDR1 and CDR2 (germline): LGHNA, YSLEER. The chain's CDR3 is CASSQDRISGANVLTF. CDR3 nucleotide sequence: TGCGCCAGCAGCCAAGATAGGATCTCTGGGGCCAACGTCCTGACTTTC.

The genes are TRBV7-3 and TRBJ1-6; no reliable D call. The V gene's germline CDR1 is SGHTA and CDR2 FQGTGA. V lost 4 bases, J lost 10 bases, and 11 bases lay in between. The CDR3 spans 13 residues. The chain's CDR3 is CASSSTAESPLHF. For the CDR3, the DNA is TGTGCCAGCAGCTCCACAGCGGAGTCACCCCTCCACTTT.

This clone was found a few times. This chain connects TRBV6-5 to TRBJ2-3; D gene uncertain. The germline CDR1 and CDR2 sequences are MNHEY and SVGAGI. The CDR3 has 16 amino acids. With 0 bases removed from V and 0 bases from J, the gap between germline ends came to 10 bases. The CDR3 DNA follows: TGTGCCAGCAGTTACTCGGCAAAAGCTAGCACAGATACGCAGTATTTT. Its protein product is CASSYSAKASTDTQYF.

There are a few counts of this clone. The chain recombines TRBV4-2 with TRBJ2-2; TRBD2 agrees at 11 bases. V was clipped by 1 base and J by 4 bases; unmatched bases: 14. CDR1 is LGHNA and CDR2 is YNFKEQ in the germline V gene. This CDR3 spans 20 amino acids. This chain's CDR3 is CASSQAPRLAGGDSTGELFF. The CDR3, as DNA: TGTGCCAGCAGCCAAGCTCCGCGGCTAGCGGGGGGTGACAGCACCGGGGAGCTGTTTTTT.

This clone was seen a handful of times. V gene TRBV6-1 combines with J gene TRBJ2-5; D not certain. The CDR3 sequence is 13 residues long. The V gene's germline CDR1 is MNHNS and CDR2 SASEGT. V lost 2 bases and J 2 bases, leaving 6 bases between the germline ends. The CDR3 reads CASSETMQETQYF. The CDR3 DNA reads TGTGCCAGCAGTGAAACGATGCAAGAGACCCAGTACTTC.

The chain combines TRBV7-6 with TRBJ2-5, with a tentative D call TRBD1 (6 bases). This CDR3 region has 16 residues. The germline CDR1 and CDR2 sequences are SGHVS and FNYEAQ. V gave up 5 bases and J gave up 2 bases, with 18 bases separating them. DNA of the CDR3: TGTGCCAGCAGCCCCGGGACATTAAGGGTACAAGAGACCCAGTACTTC. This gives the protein CASSPGTLRVQETQYF.

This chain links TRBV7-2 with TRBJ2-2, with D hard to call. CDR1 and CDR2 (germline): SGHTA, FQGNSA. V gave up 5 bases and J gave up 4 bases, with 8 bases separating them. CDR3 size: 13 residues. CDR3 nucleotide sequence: TGTGCCAGCAGCCAAAGCATCACCGGGGAGCTGTTTTTT. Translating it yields CASSQSITGELFF.

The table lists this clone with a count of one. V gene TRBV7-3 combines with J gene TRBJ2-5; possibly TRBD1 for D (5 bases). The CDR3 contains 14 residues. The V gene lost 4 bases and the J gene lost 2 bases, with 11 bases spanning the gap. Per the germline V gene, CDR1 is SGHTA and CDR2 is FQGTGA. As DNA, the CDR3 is TGTGCCAGCAGCTCCTGGGCAGGGCAAGAGACCCAGTACTTC. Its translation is CASSSWAGQETQYF.

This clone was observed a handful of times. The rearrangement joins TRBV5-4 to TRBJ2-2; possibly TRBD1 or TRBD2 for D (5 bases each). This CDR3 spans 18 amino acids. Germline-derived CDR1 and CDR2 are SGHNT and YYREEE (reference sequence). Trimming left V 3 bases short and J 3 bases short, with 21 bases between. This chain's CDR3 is CASSSFGNGMGHTGELFF. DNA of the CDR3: TGTGCCAGCAGCTCCTTCGGAAATGGTATGGGACACACCGGGGAGCTGTTTTTT.

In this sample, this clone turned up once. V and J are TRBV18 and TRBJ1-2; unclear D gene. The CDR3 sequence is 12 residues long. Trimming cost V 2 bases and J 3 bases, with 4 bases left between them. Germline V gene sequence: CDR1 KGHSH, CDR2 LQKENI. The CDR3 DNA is TGTGCCAGCTCACCAGGGGACTATGGCTACACCTTC. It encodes CASSPGDYGYTF.

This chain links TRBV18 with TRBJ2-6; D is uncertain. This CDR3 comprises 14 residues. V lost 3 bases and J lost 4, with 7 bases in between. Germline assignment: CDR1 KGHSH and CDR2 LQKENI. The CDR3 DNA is TGTGCCAGCTCACCCCTAGAAGGGGCCAACGTCCTGACTTTC. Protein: CASSPLEGANVLTF.

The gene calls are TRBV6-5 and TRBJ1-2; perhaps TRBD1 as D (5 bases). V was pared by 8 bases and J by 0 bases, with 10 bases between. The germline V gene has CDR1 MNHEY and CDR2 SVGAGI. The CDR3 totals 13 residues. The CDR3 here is CASRQRPNYGYTF. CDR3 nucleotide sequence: TGTGCCAGCCGACAGCGACCTAACTATGGCTACACCTTC.

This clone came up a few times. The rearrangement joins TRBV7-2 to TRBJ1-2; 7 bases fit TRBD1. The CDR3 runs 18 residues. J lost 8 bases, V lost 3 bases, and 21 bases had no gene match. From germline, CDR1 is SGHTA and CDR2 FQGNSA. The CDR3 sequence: CASSFLNPRGDRQGGYTF. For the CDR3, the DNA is TGTGCCAGCAGCTTCCTTAATCCCAGGGGGGACCGCCAGGGAGGCTACACCTTC.

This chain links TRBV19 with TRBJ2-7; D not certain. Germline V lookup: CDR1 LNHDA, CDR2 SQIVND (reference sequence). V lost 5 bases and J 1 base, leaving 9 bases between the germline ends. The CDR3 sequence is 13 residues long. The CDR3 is CASSRRKSYEQYF. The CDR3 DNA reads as TGTGCCAGTAGTCGGCGGAAATCCTACGAGCAGTACTTC.

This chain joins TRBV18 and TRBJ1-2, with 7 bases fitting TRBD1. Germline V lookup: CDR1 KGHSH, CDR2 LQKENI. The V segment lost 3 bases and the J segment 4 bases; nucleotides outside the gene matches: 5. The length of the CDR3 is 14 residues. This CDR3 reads CASSPDRNRYGYTF. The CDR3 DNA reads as TGTGCCAGCTCACCGGACAGGAACCGCTATGGCTACACCTTC.

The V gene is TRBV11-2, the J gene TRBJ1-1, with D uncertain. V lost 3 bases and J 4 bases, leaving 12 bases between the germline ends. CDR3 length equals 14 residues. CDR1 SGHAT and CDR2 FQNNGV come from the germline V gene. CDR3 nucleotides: TGTGCCAGCAGCTTGCGGGGTCGAATCACTGAAGCTTTCTTT. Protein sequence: CASSLRGRITEAFF.

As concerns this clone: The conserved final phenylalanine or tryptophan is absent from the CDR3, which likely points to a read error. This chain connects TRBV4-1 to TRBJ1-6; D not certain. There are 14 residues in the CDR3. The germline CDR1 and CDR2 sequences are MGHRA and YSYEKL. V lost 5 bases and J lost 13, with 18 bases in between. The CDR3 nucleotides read TGCGCCAGCAGCTCATGGGGAGCTTTCTCGCCCCTCCACCTT. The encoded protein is CASSSWGAFSPLHL.

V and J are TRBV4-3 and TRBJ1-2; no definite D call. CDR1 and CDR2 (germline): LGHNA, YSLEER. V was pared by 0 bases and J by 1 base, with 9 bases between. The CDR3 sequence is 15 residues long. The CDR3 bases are TGCGCCAGCAGCCAAGATAACCGGGTTAACTATGGCTACACCTTC. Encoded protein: CASSQDNRVNYGYTF.

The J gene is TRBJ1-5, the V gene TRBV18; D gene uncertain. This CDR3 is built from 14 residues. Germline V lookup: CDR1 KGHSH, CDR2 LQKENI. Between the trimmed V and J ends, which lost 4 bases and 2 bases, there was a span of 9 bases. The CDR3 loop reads CASSRNGGNQPQHF. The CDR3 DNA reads TGTGCCAGCTCACGAAATGGTGGCAATCAGCCCCAGCATTTT.

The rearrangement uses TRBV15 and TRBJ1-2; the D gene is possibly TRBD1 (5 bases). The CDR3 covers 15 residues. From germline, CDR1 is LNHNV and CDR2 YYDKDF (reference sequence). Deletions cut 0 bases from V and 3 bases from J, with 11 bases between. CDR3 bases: TGTGCCACCAGCAGAGAGGCGGGGGGTTACTATGGCTACACCTTC. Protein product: CATSREAGGYYGYTF.

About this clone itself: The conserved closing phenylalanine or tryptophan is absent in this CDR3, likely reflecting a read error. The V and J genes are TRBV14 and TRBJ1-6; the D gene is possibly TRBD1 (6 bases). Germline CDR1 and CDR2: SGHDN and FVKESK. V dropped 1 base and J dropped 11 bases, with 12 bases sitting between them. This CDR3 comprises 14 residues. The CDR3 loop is CASSQGTAVAPLHL. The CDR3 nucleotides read TGTGCCAGCAGCCAAGGGACAGCCGTGGCACCCCTCCACCTT.

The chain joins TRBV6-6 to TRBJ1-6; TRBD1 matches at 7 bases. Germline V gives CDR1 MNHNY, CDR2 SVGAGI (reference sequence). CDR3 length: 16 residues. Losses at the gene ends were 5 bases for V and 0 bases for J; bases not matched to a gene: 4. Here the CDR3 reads CASSISGGSYNSPLHF. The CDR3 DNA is TGTGCCAGCAGTATCTCAGGGGGCTCCTATAATTCACCCCTCCACTTT.

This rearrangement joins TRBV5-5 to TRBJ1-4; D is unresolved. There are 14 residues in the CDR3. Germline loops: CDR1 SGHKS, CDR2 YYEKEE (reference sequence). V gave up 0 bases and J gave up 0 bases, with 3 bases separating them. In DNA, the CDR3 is TGTGCCAGCAGCTTGGGCCCAACTAATGAAAAACTGTTTTTT. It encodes CASSLGPTNEKLFF.

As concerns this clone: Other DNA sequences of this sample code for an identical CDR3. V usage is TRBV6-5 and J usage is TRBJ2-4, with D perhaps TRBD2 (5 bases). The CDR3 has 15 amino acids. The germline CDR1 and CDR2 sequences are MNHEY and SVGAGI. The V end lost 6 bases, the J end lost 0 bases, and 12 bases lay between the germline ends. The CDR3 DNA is TGTGCCAGCAGCCCGATCGGACTAGCCAAAAACATTCAGTACTTC. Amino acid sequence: CASSPIGLAKNIQYF.

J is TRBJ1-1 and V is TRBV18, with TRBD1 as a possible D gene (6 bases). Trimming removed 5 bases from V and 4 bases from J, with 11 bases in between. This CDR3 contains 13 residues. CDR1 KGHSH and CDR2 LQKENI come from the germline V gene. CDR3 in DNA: TGTGCCAGCTCAACTGACAGGAGCACTGAAGCTTTCTTT. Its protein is CASSTDRSTEAFF.

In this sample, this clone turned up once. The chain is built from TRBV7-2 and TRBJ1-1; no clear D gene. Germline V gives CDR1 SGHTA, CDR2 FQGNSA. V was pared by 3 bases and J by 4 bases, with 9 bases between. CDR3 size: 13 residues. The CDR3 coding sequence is TGTGCCAGCAGCTTTAGGGTAGGCACTGAAGCTTTCTTT. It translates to CASSFRVGTEAFF. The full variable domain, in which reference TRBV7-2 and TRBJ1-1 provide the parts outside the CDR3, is GAGVSQSPSNKVTEKGKDVELRCDPISGHTALYWYRQSLGQGLEFLIYFQGNSAPDKSGLPSDRFSAERTGGSVSTLTIQRTQQEDSAVYLCASSFRVGTEAFFGQGTRLTVV.

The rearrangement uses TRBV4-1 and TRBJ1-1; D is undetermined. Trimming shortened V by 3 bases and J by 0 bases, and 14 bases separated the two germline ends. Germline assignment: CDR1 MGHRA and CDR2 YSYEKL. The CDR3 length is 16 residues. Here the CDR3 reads CASSHTPVTLNTEAFF. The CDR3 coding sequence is TGCGCCAGCAGCCACACCCCGGTAACCCTGAACACTGAAGCTTTCTTT.

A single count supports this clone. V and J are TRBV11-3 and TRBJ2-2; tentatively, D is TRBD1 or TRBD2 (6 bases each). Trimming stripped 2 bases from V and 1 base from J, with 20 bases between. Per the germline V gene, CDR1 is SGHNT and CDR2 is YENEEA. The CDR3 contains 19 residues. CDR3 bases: TGTGCCAGCAGCTTAATGGCCCTGAAAGGGGGGCGGAACACCGGGGAGCTGTTTTTT. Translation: CASSLMALKGGRNTGELFF.

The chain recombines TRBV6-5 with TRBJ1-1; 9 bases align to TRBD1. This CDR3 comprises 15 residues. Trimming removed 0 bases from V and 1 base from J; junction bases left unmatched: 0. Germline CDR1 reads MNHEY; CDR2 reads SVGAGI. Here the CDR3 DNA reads TGTGCCAGCAGTTACTCGGGACAGGGGAACACTGAAGCTTTCTTT. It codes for CASSYSGQGNTEAFF.

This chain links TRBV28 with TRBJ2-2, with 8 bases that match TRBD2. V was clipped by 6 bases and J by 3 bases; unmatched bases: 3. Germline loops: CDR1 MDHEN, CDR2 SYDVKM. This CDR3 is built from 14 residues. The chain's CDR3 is CASSPAGDTGELFF. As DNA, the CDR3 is TGTGCCAGCAGCCCAGCGGGGGACACCGGGGAGCTGTTTTTT.

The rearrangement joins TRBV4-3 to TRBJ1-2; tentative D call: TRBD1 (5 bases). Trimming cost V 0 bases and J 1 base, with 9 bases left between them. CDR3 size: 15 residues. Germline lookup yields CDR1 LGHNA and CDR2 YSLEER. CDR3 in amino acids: CASSQDQGVNYGYTF. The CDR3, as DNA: TGCGCCAGCAGCCAAGACCAGGGAGTTAACTATGGCTACACCTTC.

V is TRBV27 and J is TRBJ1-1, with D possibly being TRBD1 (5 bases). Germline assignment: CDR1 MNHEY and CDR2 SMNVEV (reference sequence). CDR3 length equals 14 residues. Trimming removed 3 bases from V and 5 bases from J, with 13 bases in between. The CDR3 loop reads CASSFERGRTEAFF. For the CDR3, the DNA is TGTGCCAGCAGTTTTGAGAGGGGACGAACTGAAGCTTTCTTT.